This entry concerns a single T cell receptor (beta chain). As yet, its antigen is unknown. One junction end disagrees with the germline gene, perhaps due to a read error. The record originates from a study of T cells in Graves' hyperthyroidism and ophthalmopathy. Study-wide background: Upon initial diagnosis and before any treatment, peripheral blood was collected. Study-level points and caveats: Through a model of 13 V-J features, ophthalmopathy was separated from stable hyperthyroidism.

Patients were excluded for uncontrolled infection, other autoimmune disease, pregnancy or lactation. Fresh peripheral blood, 10 ml, yielded the PBMCs. Using RNA transcripts as the source, TCR beta CDR3 regions were amplified. A set of HTBI primers served as the primers for a first-round RT-PCR of the TCR CDR3. From the multiplex PCR reads, TCRdb called clonotypes with MiXCR, one entry per CDR3 protein. This table has some 700,000 distinct CDR3 sequences, 15% to 20% appearing once. The CDR3 sequence is 16 residues long. The V gene's germline CDR1 is MNHNS and CDR2 SASEGT. The sample consisted of blood. The V and J genes are TRBV6-1 and TRBJ1-1; D possibly corresponds to TRBD1 (6 bases). This receptor was obtained from a man in his fifties or sixties with Graves' hyperthyroidism. The CDR3 bases are TGTGCCGGCAGTGATAAACAGGGATCGCTGAACACTGAAGCTTTCTTT. Protein: CAGSDKQGSLNTEAFF.